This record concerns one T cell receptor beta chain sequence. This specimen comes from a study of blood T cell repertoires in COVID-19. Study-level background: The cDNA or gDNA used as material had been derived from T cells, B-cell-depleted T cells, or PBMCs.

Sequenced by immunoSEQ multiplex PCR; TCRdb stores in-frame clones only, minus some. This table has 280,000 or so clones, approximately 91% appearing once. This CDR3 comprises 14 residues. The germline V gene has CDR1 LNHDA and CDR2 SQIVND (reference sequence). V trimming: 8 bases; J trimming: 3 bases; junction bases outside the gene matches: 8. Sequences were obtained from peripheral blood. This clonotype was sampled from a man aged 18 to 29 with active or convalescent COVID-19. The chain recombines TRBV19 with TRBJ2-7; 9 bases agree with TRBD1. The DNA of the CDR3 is TGTGCCAGTGAGGACGGGACAGGGATCTACGAGCAGTACTTC. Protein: CASEDGTGIYEQYF.